The entry below describes one T cell receptor beta chain. This clonotype was seen a handful of times. Its antigen is not yet known. Per-base quality was not reported, and no clone a single base away is much larger than it. Every donor was a healthy Caucasian. The twin cohort consisted of three pairs of female monozygotic twins, all aged roughly 18 to 30 years. Miltenyi CD45RO+ enrichment and human naive T-cell isolation kits were used to isolate memory (CD45RO+) and naive T cells from PBMC. The source of the sample is a study of identical twins (dated by TCRdb to about 2016). Regarding the study in general: To test whether fetal clonotypes persist, this study deep-sequenced TCR alpha and beta repertoires from monozygotic twins, from unrelated adults of various ages, and from cord blood. To rule out contamination, replicate twin experiments were performed at different times with different library preparation protocols. What the research found in general, with its limitations: Out-of-frame TCR alpha sequences shared between twins showed an excess of low generation-probability sequences compared with coincidental sharing between unrelated individuals. In monozygotic twins, recombination models systematically underestimated out-of-frame TCR alpha sharing, but the models matched the sharing seen between unrelated individuals. Fewer insertions were carried by abundant cord blood beta clonotypes; a weaker similar trend was observed in young adult naive repertoires, while no such trend was observed in memory repertoires. Excess twin sharing in beta out-of-frame sequences was weaker because fewer shared sequences lowered the signal-to-noise ratio. Invariant T cells such as MAIT and iNKT could partly confound zero-insertion analyses, although diverse VJ usage argued against such confounding for most clonotypes. Because the same donors could not be followed over many years, conclusions were based on cross-sectional statistical analysis.

The germline V gene (reference sequence) yields GTSNPN for CDR1 and SVGIG for CDR2. Unmatched junction bases come to 9, with V trimmed by 6 bases and J by 1 base. The CDR3, cysteine through phenylalanine, is 14 amino acids long. Only the CDR3 DNA is retained, 42 bases long and in frame from the first base. Library preparation was by 5' RACE. The sequencing machine was an Illumina HiSeq 2000. Template switching introduced a universal primer binding site; the final cDNA contained a unique molecular identifier, enabling accurate counting of TCR cDNA molecules. Specific primers in the conserved constant-segment region were used to synthesize first-strand cDNA for the TCR alpha and beta chains. To control for contamination, every cDNA library was double barcoded, receiving both a SMART-Mk sample barcode and Illumina barcodes. TruSeq adapter sequences, together with Illumina sample barcodes, were added in two successive PCR steps. Sequencing of the TCR alpha and beta cDNA libraries was done on the Illumina HiSeq platform using custom primers. As for how the authors treated the data: Raw reads were processed with MiGEC to extract unique molecular identifiers, and MiXCR was used to determine CDR3 positions. Recombination models were inferred per individual with the repgenHMM and IGoR tools using an EM algorithm. Shared clonotypes were analyzed with the tcR package in R, and sharing was normalized by the product of cloneset sizes. To study raw recombination free of thymic and clonal selection effects, out-of-frame nonproductive sequences were analyzed. The public reads were reanalyzed by TCRdb: fastp trimming at Q25, MiXCR alignment, in-frame beta chains only. Rows matching on CDR3 protein sequence are summarized as one entry with the most common DNA and genes. In this record, the V and J calls reflect TCRdb's handling and not the investigators' own analysis. This sample has about 240,000 distinct CDR3 sequences in its table, and roughly 12% of those were observed once. The leading ten clones occupy roughly 4.2% of the sample.

This sample was also put to use in a study of yellow fever vaccine responses in identical twins. The second publication reports: According to the authors, the vaccine-induced T cell response in identical twins seemed to be partly convergent and partly specific to each individual. The study precisely tracked vaccine-responding T cell clones in identical twins.

Here the chain combines TRBV30 and TRBJ2-7, with TRBD1 matching 7 junction bases. What was sequenced was memory (CD45RO+) T cells sorted from blood. This sample's cell subset or site label indicates: CD45RO+ enriched T cells. This sequence originates from a woman between 18 and 29 years old in good health. At the DNA level, the sequence is TGTGCCTGTGTCTCCGGGACAGAGTCCTACGAGCAGTACTTC. Translation gives CACVSGTESYEQYF.